This section outlines one TCR beta chain sequence together with its context. The data stem from a study of blood T cell repertoires in COVID-19. Looking at the study overall: From the United States, Italy and Spain came samples of acute and convalescent COVID-19.

Per the original methods: Counts of nucleated cells, estimated from reference gene primer amplification, were obtained. Using immunoSEQ multiplex PCR, the repertoire was profiled, and TCRdb retains in-frame clones only, with some absent. The DNA was the basis for D and trimming; V, J and clone size are from that table. The table shows 250,000 or so clones, with 86% occurring only once. Sequencing was done on a sample of peripheral blood. The TCR comes from a woman in her thirties with active or convalescent COVID-19.

The CDR3 sequence: CASDSPSYNEQFF. CDR3 in DNA: TGTGCCAGCGACAGCCCCTCCTACAATGAGCAGTTCTTC. This chain links TRBV6-5 with TRBJ2-1, with D perhaps TRBD1 (5 bases). The CDR3 loop spans 13 amino acids. The germline CDR1 and CDR2 sequences are MNHEY and SVGAGI. V was cut by 8 bases and J by 0 bases, with 8 bases left in between.